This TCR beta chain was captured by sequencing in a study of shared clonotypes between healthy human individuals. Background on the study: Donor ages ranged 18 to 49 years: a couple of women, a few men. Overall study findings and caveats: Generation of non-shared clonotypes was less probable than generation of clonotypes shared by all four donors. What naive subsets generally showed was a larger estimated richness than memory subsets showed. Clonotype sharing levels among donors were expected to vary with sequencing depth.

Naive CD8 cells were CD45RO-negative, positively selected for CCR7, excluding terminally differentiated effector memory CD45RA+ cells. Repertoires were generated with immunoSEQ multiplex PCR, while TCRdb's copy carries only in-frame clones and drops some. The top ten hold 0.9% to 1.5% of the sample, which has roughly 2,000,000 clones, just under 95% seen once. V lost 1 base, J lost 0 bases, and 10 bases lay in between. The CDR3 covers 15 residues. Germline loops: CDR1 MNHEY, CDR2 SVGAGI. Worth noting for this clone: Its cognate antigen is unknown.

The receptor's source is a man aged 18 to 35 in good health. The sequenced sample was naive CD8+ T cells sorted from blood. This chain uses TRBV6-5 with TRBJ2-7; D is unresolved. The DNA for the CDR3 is TGTGCCAGCAGTTACTTTAGCAGGAGCTCCTACGAGCAGTACTTC. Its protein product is CASSYFSRSSYEQYF.